Listed below are T cell receptor beta chains from one sample, sequenced in a study of blood T cells in healthy people across ages. TCRdb re-derived calls from the 5' RACE reads in MiXCR, one entry per CDR3 protein. The sample shows about 1.1 million distinct CDR3 sequences, less than 45% of them seen only once. The sample taken for sequencing was blood. These receptor sequences come from a man between 18 and 35 years old in good health. Each CDR3 is given with its conserved first and last residue. The D gene is left open where the match is weak. Only some rows state a clone size, as once, few, many or a class for expanded clones.

d_call	v_call	j_call	clone_size	cdr3_nt	cdr3_aa
-	TRBV5-1	TRBJ2-7	-	TGCGCCAGCAGCACCGGATGGGGACGATACGAGCAGTACTTC	CASSTGWGRYEQYF
-	TRBV12-3/TRBV12-4	TRBJ1-4	-	TGTGCCAGCACCCTGACCGGGAGTGGAAAACTGTTTTTT	CASTLTGSGKLFF
-	TRBV18	TRBJ2-1	few	TGTGCCAGCTCGTCACCCTGGCGGGGCTCATACAATGAGCAGTTCTTC	CASSSPWRGSYNEQFF
-	TRBV20-1	TRBJ1-4	many	TGCAGTGCTAGAGATCGGGCAACTAATGAAAAACTGTTTTTT	CSARDRATNEKLFF
TRBD1	TRBV10-3	TRBJ1-5	-	TGTGCCATCAGTGAGACAGGGGACAACAATCAGCCCCAGCATTTT	CAISETGDNNQPQHF
-	TRBV13	TRBJ1-1	few	TGTGCCAGCAGCAAAGGGGACGGTGTTACTTTCTTT	CASSKGDGVTFF
TRBD1	TRBV25-1	TRBJ1-2	-	TGTGCCAGCAGTGCCCAGGGGGGACAGCTGGCGGATGGCTACACCTTC	CASSAQGGQLADGYTF
-	TRBV5-1	TRBJ1-3	-	TGCGCCAGCAGCATATACCCGGGCCCTGGGGATGGAAACACCATATATTTT	CASSIYPGPGDGNTIYF
TRBD1	TRBV12-3/TRBV12-4	TRBJ2-5	-	TGTGCCAGCAGTCAACAGGGGGCGTGGGAGACCCAGTACTTC	CASSQQGAWETQYF
TRBD2	TRBV12-3/TRBV12-4	TRBJ2-7	-	TGTGCCAGCAGTCCCAGGGGACTAGCAAGTCTCCATGAGCAGTACTTC	CASSPRGLASLHEQYF
TRBD2	TRBV11-1	TRBJ2-1	many	TGTGCCAGCAGCCCAATGGGTAGCGGGGGAAACAATGAGCAGTTCTTC	CASSPMGSGGNNEQFF
-	TRBV20-1	TRBJ1-6	-	TGCAGTGCTAGAGATTTCGGCCGAGGCCCCTATAATTCACCCCTCCACTTT	CSARDFGRGPYNSPLHF
TRBD1	TRBV7-9	TRBJ1-2	few	TGTGCCAGCAGCTGGGACAGGGTCCGTGGCTACACCTTC	CASSWDRVRGYTF
-	TRBV7-2	TRBJ1-4	many	TGTGCCAGCAGCTTAGTTGTTTTCGAAAAACTGTTTTTT	CASSLVVFEKLFF
-	TRBV7-3	TRBJ2-3	few	TGTGCCAGCAGCTCCCCTCCGCTGAATACGCAGTATTTT	CASSSPPLNTQYF
-	TRBV12-5	TRBJ2-7	-	TGTGCTAGTGGCCCCCCTACTATCGGCAGCAGGGCCTACGAGCAGTACTTC	CASGPPTIGSRAYEQYF
TRBD1	TRBV6-5	TRBJ2-7	few	TGTGCCAGCAGTCGGGACAGGGGGCTAGGCGAGCAGTACTTC	CASSRDRGLGEQYF
TRBD1	TRBV9	TRBJ1-4	-	TGTGCCAGCAGCGATGGACAGGGGGAAAAACTGTTTTTT	CASSDGQGEKLFF
-	TRBV12-3/TRBV12-4	TRBJ2-3	-	TGTGCCAGCAGTGGAGGGCCTAGCACAGATACGCAGTATTTT	CASSGGPSTDTQYF
TRBD2	TRBV20-1	TRBJ2-5	-	TGCAGTGCTAGAGGGGGACTAGCGGAGACCCAGTACTTC	CSARGGLAETQYF
-	TRBV2	TRBJ2-5	few	TGTGCCAGCAGGGTCGCAGAGACCCAGTACTTC	CASRVAETQYF
TRBD2	TRBV20-1	TRBJ2-4	-	TGCAGTGCTTCCGGGACTAGCGGGGGGGCCCAAAACATTCAGTACTTC	CSASGTSGGAQNIQYF
-	TRBV7-8	TRBJ1-1	-	TGTGCCAGCAGACCACAGGATTCGCTCCGCACTGAAGCTTTCTTT	CASRPQDSLRTEAFF
TRBD2	TRBV27	TRBJ2-1	-	TGTGCCAGCAGTTTATACCCGGCGGGGGGCTCCTACAATGAGCAGTTCTTC	CASSLYPAGGSYNEQFF
TRBD1	TRBV12-3/TRBV12-4	TRBJ2-3	-	TGTGCCAGCAGTTTCATAACAGGGGCCAGAGATACGCAGTATTTT	CASSFITGARDTQYF
-	TRBV3-1	TRBJ2-6	-	TGTGCCAGCAGCCAAGATAGAGGGCAGGGGACCTCCTCTGGGGCCAACGTCCTGACTTTC	CASSQDRGQGTSSGANVLTF
-	TRBV7-2	TRBJ1-2	-	TGTGCCAGCGGTTGCAGATTGGACTATGGCTACACCTTC	CASGCRLDYGYTF
-	TRBV6-5	TRBJ1-2	few	TGTGCCAGCAGTTATGACGCGGAATCCTATGGCTACACCTTC	CASSYDAESYGYTF
TRBD2	TRBV20-1	TRBJ2-5	few	TGCAGTGCTCCGTTTGGGAGGGAAGAGACCCAGTACTTC	CSAPFGREETQYF
-	TRBV12-3/TRBV12-4	TRBJ1-1	many	TGTGCCAGCAGCTTGTGGAACACTGAAGCTTTCTTT	CASSLWNTEAFF
TRBD2	TRBV11-3	TRBJ2-5	-	TGTGCCAGCAGCTTAGCCCTTAGCGGGGGAGGGGAGCAGTACTTC	CASSLALSGGGEQYF
TRBD2	TRBV2	TRBJ2-5	few	TGTGCCAGCAGTGAAAGGAGGGCTAGCGGGGGTCTTGAGACCCAGTACTTC	CASSERRASGGLETQYF
-	TRBV6-5	TRBJ1-5	many	TGTGCCAGCAGTTACTCGAGGGATCAGCCCCAGCATTTT	CASSYSRDQPQHF
TRBD1	TRBV5-1	TRBJ2-5	-	TGCGCCAGCAGCTTGGCAGGGGGAAACTCCTACAATGAGCAGTACTTC	CASSLAGGNSYNEQYF
TRBD1	TRBV20-1	TRBJ1-2	few	TGCAGTGCTAGGGGACAGGGTCAAGTTTACTATGGCTACACCTTC	CSARGQGQVYYGYTF
-	TRBV27	TRBJ2-4	few	TGTGCCTGCAGGGGGGCGGGAAACATTCAGTACTTC	CACRGAGNIQYF
-	TRBV7-2	TRBJ1-2	-	TGTGCCAGCAGTCAAACAGGGACGGAGGGCTACACCTTC	CASSQTGTEGYTF
-	TRBV12-3/TRBV12-4	TRBJ1-2	few	TGTGCCAGCAGTTTAAAGGCTAACTATGGCTACACCTTC	CASSLKANYGYTF